The following is a T cell receptor (beta chain) sequence with its context. These data come from a study of OX40 agonist ivuxolimab in advanced cancers. The V gene end was trimmed by 0 bases and the J gene end by 8 bases; junction bases not matched to a gene: 4. Germline V CDR1 and CDR2: LGHNA, YSLEER. The CDR3 runs to 14 residues. Profiled with immunoSEQ multiplex PCR; TCRdb holds only in-frame clones, not every one. This table has 99,000 or so clones, more than 95% appearing once. This specimen was CD4+ or CD8+ T cells sorted from blood, taken in a trial of the OX40 agonist ivuxolimab. The sequence was obtained from an adult with an advanced solid tumor such as melanoma, head and neck, liver or kidney cancer. J is TRBJ2-1 and V is TRBV4-3; TRBD2 agrees at 7 bases. The CDR3 coding sequence is TGCGCCAGCAGCCAAGATCGCGGGGGAGATGAGCAGTTCTTC. This codes for CASSQDRGGDEQFF.